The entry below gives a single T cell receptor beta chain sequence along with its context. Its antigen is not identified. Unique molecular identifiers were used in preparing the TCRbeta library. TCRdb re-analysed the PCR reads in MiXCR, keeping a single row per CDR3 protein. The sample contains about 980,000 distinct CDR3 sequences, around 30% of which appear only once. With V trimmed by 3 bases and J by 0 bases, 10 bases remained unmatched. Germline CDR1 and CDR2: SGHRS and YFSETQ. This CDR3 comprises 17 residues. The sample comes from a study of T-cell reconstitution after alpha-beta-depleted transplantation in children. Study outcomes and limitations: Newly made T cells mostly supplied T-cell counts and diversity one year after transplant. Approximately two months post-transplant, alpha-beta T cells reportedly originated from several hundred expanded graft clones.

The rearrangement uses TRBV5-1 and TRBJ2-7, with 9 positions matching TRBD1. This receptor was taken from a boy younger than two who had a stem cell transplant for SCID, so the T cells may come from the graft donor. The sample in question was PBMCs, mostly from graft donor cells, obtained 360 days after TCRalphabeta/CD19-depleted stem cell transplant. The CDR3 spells CASSYGTGFPDSYEQYF. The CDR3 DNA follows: TGCGCCAGCAGCTACGGGACAGGGTTCCCGGACTCCTACGAGCAGTACTTC.